Presented here are 24 T cell receptor beta chains from one specimen sequenced in a study of cytomegalovirus exposure and HLA in healthy donors. Repertoires were generated with immunoSEQ multiplex PCR, while TCRdb's copy carries only in-frame clones and drops some. The repertoire holds some 140,000 clones, with roughly 90% as singletons. The sample consisted of PBMCs. The source of these receptors is a man in his late teens or twenties in good health and CMV-seropositive.

The chain links TRBV7-2 to TRBJ2-7; 8 positions match TRBD2. Germline V gives CDR1 SGHTA, CDR2 FQGNSA. The CDR3 is 15 residues long. J lost 6 bases, V lost 1 base, and 8 bases had no gene match. The CDR3, as DNA: TGTGCCAGCAGCTTAGGGGGTAGCGGGGCCTCCGAGCAGTACTTC. Its protein product is CASSLGGSGASEQYF.

This chain joins TRBV7-2 and TRBJ2-1; D remains unclear. Trimming removed 3 bases at V and 0 bases at J, with 9 bases between. The germline CDR1 and CDR2 sequences are SGHTA and FQGNSA. This CDR3 is 15 amino acids long. CDR3 sequence (DNA): TGTGCCAGCAGCTTTAGTCAGCGCTCCTACAATGAGCAGTTCTTC. Translation gives CASSFSQRSYNEQFF.

The rearrangement joins TRBV5-8 to TRBJ2-2, with TRBD2 matching over 11 bases. Germline-derived CDR1 and CDR2 are SGHTS and YDEGEE. The V and J ends lost 2 bases and 4 bases, in that order; junction bases with no gene match: 1. The CDR3 totals 15 residues. In nucleotides, the CDR3 is TGTGCCAGCAGCTTACTAGCGGGGGTCACCGGGGAGCTGTTTTTT. Encoded protein: CASSLLAGVTGELFF.

This chain connects TRBV2 to TRBJ1-5, with 9 nucleotides matching TRBD1. CDR3 length equals 14 residues. V lost 6 bases and J lost 3; bases outside the gene matches: 3. Germline V lookup: CDR1 SNHLY, CDR2 FYNNEI. Written as DNA, the CDR3 is TGTGCCAGCAGCCGACAGGGGGTCAATCAGCCCCAGCATTTT. Translation gives CASSRQGVNQPQHF. Combining the CDR3 with reference TRBV2 and TRBJ1-5 gives the whole variable domain EPEVTQTPSHQVTQMGQEVILRCVPISNHLYFYWYRQILGQKVEFLVSFYNNEISEKSEIFDDQFSVERPDGSNFTLKIRSTKLEDSAMYFCASSRQGVNQPQHFGDGTRLSIL.

The V gene is TRBV5-6, the J gene TRBJ2-7, with D tentatively TRBD1 (5 bases). Trimming shortened V by 0 bases and J by 3 bases, and 13 bases separated the two germline ends. The germline gives CDR1 SGHDT, CDR2 YYEEEE. This CDR3 spans 15 amino acids. The CDR3 coding sequence is TGTGCCAGCAGCTTGGAGGGGTATAAGTACTACGAGCAGTACTTC. Its protein product is CASSLEGYKYYEQYF.

The genes are TRBV7-2 and TRBJ1-1; 12 bases match TRBD1. Germline trimming cut 0 bases from V and 4 bases from J; bases unmatched to any gene: 6. From germline, CDR1 is SGHTA and CDR2 FQGNSA. This CDR3 is built from 17 residues. The chain's CDR3 is CASSLAYGTGGLTEAFF. The CDR3 DNA follows: TGTGCCAGCAGCTTAGCGTACGGGACAGGGGGCCTCACTGAAGCTTTCTTT.

The CDR3 DNA is TGTGCCAGCAGCCCACTGGGGGGGCGACAAAACATTCAGTACTTC. This gives the protein CASSPLGGRQNIQYF. The chain couples TRBV6-5 to TRBJ2-4; perhaps TRBD2 as D (7 bases). The V end was cut by 6 bases, the J end by 5 bases, with 17 bases between. Germline loops: CDR1 MNHEY, CDR2 SVGAGI. The CDR3 is 15 amino acids.

This chain uses TRBV5-1 with TRBJ2-1; 7 bases line up with TRBD2. Looked up from germline, CDR1 is SGHRS and CDR2 is YFSETQ. Losses at the gene ends were 5 bases for V and 1 base for J; bases not matched to a gene: 3. CDR3 length: 14 residues. The CDR3 region is CASSRGGSYNEQFF. CDR3 bases: TGCGCCAGCAGTCGCGGGGGATCCTACAATGAGCAGTTCTTC.

The V and J genes are TRBV7-2 and TRBJ2-4; D remains unclear. This CDR3 has 12 residues. Germline V gives CDR1 SGHTA, CDR2 FQGNSA. V was shortened by 1 base and J by 6 bases, with 4 bases between the two germline ends. CDR3 amino acids: CASSLGRNIQYF. The CDR3 DNA reads as TGTGCCAGCAGCTTAGGGAGAAACATTCAGTACTTC.

The rearrangement links TRBV6-5 to TRBJ2-3; D gene unclear. Deletions cut 2 bases from V and 5 bases from J, with 8 bases between. Germline assignment: CDR1 MNHEY and CDR2 SVGAGI. CDR3 length: 13 residues. The CDR3 reads CASSYIPRDTQYF. CDR3 DNA: TGTGCCAGCAGTTACATTCCCAGAGATACGCAGTATTTT.

The CDR3 reads CASSHQGNTEAFF. The DNA for the CDR3 is TGCGCCAGCAGCCACCAGGGGAACACTGAAGCTTTCTTT. The chain links TRBV4-3 to TRBJ1-1; weak D call: TRBD1 (5 bases). Deletions cut 3 bases from V and 1 base from J, with 6 bases between. Germline values: CDR1 LGHNA, CDR2 YSLEER. The length of the CDR3 is 13 residues.

CDR3 amino acids: CASSPDGQSRDEQYF. CDR3 nucleotides: TGTGCCAGCAGTCCCGACGGACAGTCACGCGACGAGCAGTACTTC. The chain is built from TRBV6-6 and TRBJ2-7; maybe TRBD1 (6 bases). V was shortened by 5 bases and J by 5 bases, with 19 bases between the two germline ends. The CDR3 is 15 residues long. The germline V gene encodes CDR1 MNHNY and CDR2 SVGAGI (reference sequence).

The chain combines TRBV5-1 with TRBJ2-6; 7 bases are shared with TRBD1. The germline V gene has CDR1 SGHRS and CDR2 YFSETQ. The CDR3 is 17 amino acids. V lost 4 bases, J lost 2 bases, and 9 bases stayed unmatched. CDR3: CASSLRQGVAGANVLTF. CDR3 DNA sequence: TGCGCCAGCAGCCTTCGACAGGGCGTCGCTGGGGCCAACGTCCTGACTTTC.

This chain connects TRBV4-2 to TRBJ2-7; 7 bases are shared with TRBD2. CDR1 LGHNA and CDR2 YNFKEQ come from the germline V gene. The CDR3 extends over 13 amino acids. The V gene end was trimmed by 1 base and the J gene end by 5 bases; junction bases not matched to a gene: 2. CDR3 bases: TGTGCCAGCAGCCAAGTGGGGGGGAACGAGCAGTACTTC. Amino acids: CASSQVGGNEQYF.

This clone showed up just a few times. V gene TRBV9 combines with J gene TRBJ1-2, with D unresolved. CDR1 is SGDLS, CDR2 YYNGEE, per germline. The ends were cut back, 3 bases at V and 0 bases at J, with 3 bases in the middle. The CDR3 contains 12 residues. The CDR3 region has the DNA TGTGCCAGCAGCGCGGCTAACTATGGCTACACCTTC. It yields the protein CASSAANYGYTF.

This clone was seen once. The chain carries TRBV11-2 and TRBJ1-1; TRBD1 might be the D (5 bases). The CDR3 sequence is 15 residues long. The ends were cut back, 5 bases at V and 3 bases at J, with 16 bases in the middle. Germline V CDR1 and CDR2: SGHAT, FQNNGV. This chain's CDR3 is CASSDGGGLDTEAFF. The CDR3 nucleotides are TGTGCCAGCAGCGACGGGGGAGGGTTGGACACTGAAGCTTTCTTT.

The chain employs TRBV12-5 and TRBJ1-2, with 11 bases fitting TRBD1. V dropped 1 base and J dropped 4; count of bases not matched to a gene: 8. There are 17 residues in the CDR3. Germline V lookup: CDR1 LGHNT, CDR2 FRNRAP. CDR3 sequence reads: CASGLGRRDRGSYGYTF. The CDR3 DNA is TGTGCTAGTGGTTTGGGCCGCCGGGACAGGGGGTCCTATGGCTACACCTTC.

The genes are TRBV6-5 and TRBJ1-1; D gene unclear. CDR3 size: 15 residues. The V end lost 5 bases, the J end lost 3 bases, and 16 bases lay between the germline ends. Germline CDR1 MNHEY, CDR2 SVGAGI. CDR3 nucleotides: TGTGCCAGCAGTGGCATATTTGTGCGGGACACTGAAGCTTTCTTT. It is translated as CASSGIFVRDTEAFF.

CDR3 in DNA: TGTGCCAGCACCGCCAGGGAGGACTATGGCTACACCTTC. This codes for CASTAREDYGYTF. The chain recombines TRBV6-5 with TRBJ1-2, with a weak D call TRBD1 (5 bases). CDR1 is MNHEY, CDR2 SVGAGI, per germline. The CDR3 has 13 amino acids. V was clipped by 7 bases and J by 3 bases, with 12 bases between them.

CDR3 residues: CASSRGTTYGYTF. CDR3 sequence (DNA): TGTGCCAGCAGTAGAGGGACAACCTATGGCTACACCTTC. V usage is TRBV6-5 and J usage is TRBJ1-2; D possibly corresponds to TRBD1 (6 bases). The V and J ends lost 5 bases and 4 bases respectively, with 11 bases between them. This CDR3 has 13 residues. Germline lookup yields CDR1 MNHEY and CDR2 SVGAGI.

The chain recombines TRBV4-1 with TRBJ2-5; no clear D gene. This CDR3 spans 14 amino acids. Per the germline V gene, CDR1 is MGHRA and CDR2 is YSYEKL. V lost 0 bases, J lost 5 bases, and 10 bases lay in between. The CDR3 sequence is CASSQDSMLETQYF. In nucleotides, the CDR3 is TGCGCCAGCAGCCAAGATTCCATGTTGGAGACCCAGTACTTC.

This clone was counted at least ten times. V usage is TRBV14 and J usage is TRBJ2-1; 9 nucleotides align to TRBD2. This CDR3 comprises 13 residues. Trimming removed 4 bases from V and 9 bases from J; junction bases left unmatched: 4. CDR1 is SGHDN and CDR2 is FVKESK in the germline V gene. The CDR3 DNA reads as TGTGCCAGCAGCCTGCGGGGGGGAAGTGAGCAGTTCTTC. Protein: CASSLRGGSEQFF.

The chain carries TRBV4-3 and TRBJ1-1; tentatively, D is TRBD1 (6 bases). V dropped 4 bases and J dropped 5 bases, with 14 bases sitting between them. Germline-derived CDR1 and CDR2 are LGHNA and YSLEER. CDR3 length: 14 amino acids. The CDR3 bases are TGCGCCAGCAGCCGGGGAAAGGGGGAGACTGAAGCTTTCTTT. This gives the protein CASSRGKGETEAFF.

V gene TRBV7-2 combines with J gene TRBJ1-2, with D tentatively TRBD1 (6 bases). The CDR3 is made up of 13 amino acids. CDR1 is SGHTA, CDR2 FQGNSA, per germline. Trimming left V 2 bases short and J 2 bases short, with 6 bases between. Here the CDR3 reads CASSLQGNYGYTF. CDR3 nucleotide sequence: TGTGCCAGCAGCTTACAGGGGAACTATGGCTACACCTTC.